Listed here is a single T cell receptor (beta chain). The CDR3 goes on 3 residues after the read ends, and that part is filled in from the germline J gene. Trimming took off 2 bases at V and 6 bases at J, with 16 bases between the two ends. Germline values: CDR1 SGHAT, CDR2 FQNNGV. The CDR3 is made up of 15 amino acids. This sample was taken from a study of Tregs in tolerant kidney transplant recipients. TCRdb's table, derived via immunoSEQ multiplex PCR, lists solely in-frame clones and lacks some. The clone table shows 30,000 or so clones, with the ten largest holding roughly an eighth. The chain combines TRBV11-2 with TRBJ1-2; D is possibly TRBD1 (5 bases). The clonotype comes from a human donor who received a combined kidney and bone marrow transplant. The sequences come from CD8+ T cells from blood, collected before the transplant. The CDR3 region is CASSLRQTQNDGYTF. The covered CDR3 bases are TGTGCCAGCAGCTTAAGACAGACTCAAAATGATGGC.